The 23 T cell receptor beta chains below come from one sample, sequenced in a study of cytomegalovirus exposure and HLA in healthy donors. Some clones are missing from TCRdb's copy, which holds only in-frame ones; the method was immunoSEQ multiplex PCR. The sample carries roughly 140,000 clones, roughly 86% recorded once. Specimen: PBMCs. The receptors derive from a man younger than 30 in good health and CMV-seropositive.

The genes are TRBV5-1 and TRBJ2-7; the match to TRBD2 covers 12 bases. CDR3 length: 17 residues. Trimming removed 0 bases from V and 4 bases from J; junction bases left unmatched: 8. CDR1 is SGHRS and CDR2 is YFSETQ in the germline V gene. The CDR3 protein is CASSLGRTSGAPYEQYF. Here the CDR3 DNA reads TGCGCCAGCAGCTTGGGGCGGACTAGCGGGGCACCTTACGAGCAGTACTTC.

The genes are TRBV14 and TRBJ2-1, with 8 positions matching TRBD2. The CDR3 is made up of 14 amino acids. Germline V CDR1 and CDR2: SGHDN, FVKESK. The trim removed 4 bases at V and 5 bases at J, leaving 4 bases unmatched. The CDR3 coding sequence is TGTGCCAGCAGCCCATTAGCGGGAAACAATGAGCAGTTCTTC. Protein sequence: CASSPLAGNNEQFF.

This clone was seen a handful of times. The chain recombines TRBV30 with TRBJ2-7, with TRBD2 as a possible D gene (7 bases). Trimming cost V 2 bases and J 6 bases, with 11 bases left between them. This CDR3 spans 12 amino acids. Germline-derived CDR1 and CDR2 are GTSNPN and SVGIG (reference sequence). CDR3 residues: CAWSPGGGEQYF. The CDR3 nucleotides are TGTGCCTGGAGTCCGGGGGGCGGCGAGCAGTACTTC.

The rearrangement joins TRBV9 to TRBJ2-5; 8 bases align to TRBD2. CDR1 and CDR2 (germline): SGDLS, YYNGEE. This CDR3 has 16 residues. Trimming cost V 2 bases and J 3 bases; bases outside gene matches: 9. CDR3 residues: CASSVGPGGAEETQYF. The CDR3 DNA reads TGTGCCAGCAGCGTTGGGCCCGGGGGGGCGGAAGAGACCCAGTACTTC. The complete variable domain, with remaining parts taken from reference TRBV9 and TRBJ2-5, reads DSGVTQTPKHLITATGQRVTLRCSPRSGDLSVYWYQQSLDQGLQFLIQYYNGEERAKGNILERFSAQQFPDLHSELNLSSLELGDSALYFCASSVGPGGAEETQYFGPGTRLLVL.

V gene TRBV6-1 combines with J gene TRBJ2-1; tentative D call: TRBD1 (6 bases). CDR3 length equals 14 residues. V lost 4 bases, J lost 8 bases, and 15 bases lay in between. Per germline, CDR1 MNHNS and CDR2 SASEGT. The CDR3 loop is CASSARGGNDEQFF. The CDR3, as DNA: TGTGCCAGCAGTGCTCGAGGGGGAAACGATGAGCAGTTCTTC.

A single count supports this clone. V and J are TRBV7-2 and TRBJ1-4; 7 bases fit TRBD1. Per the germline V gene, CDR1 is SGHTA and CDR2 is FQGNSA. J was trimmed by 10 bases and V by 4 bases; bases with no gene match: 9. The CDR3 has 14 residues. The CDR3 sequence: CASSSGQPRGKLFF. Here the CDR3 DNA reads TGTGCCAGCAGCTCGGGACAGCCTAGAGGAAAACTGTTTTTT.

This rearrangement joins TRBV6-5 to TRBJ1-2; no definite D call. Germline-derived CDR1 and CDR2 are MNHEY and SVGAGI. The CDR3 extends over 12 amino acids. V dropped 8 bases and J dropped 6 bases, with 13 bases sitting between them. The CDR3 region has the DNA TGTGCCAGCGGAGAACTGAAAAATGGCTACACCTTC. Its protein is CASGELKNGYTF.

This clone was recorded only once. The V gene is TRBV7-2, the J gene TRBJ2-3; D is uncertain. The CDR3 spans 14 residues. The V gene's germline CDR1 is SGHTA and CDR2 FQGNSA. Trimming took 3 bases from V and 0 from J, leaving 7 bases between them. The CDR3 is CASSFDSSTDTQYF. The CDR3 bases are TGTGCCAGCAGCTTTGACTCAAGCACAGATACGCAGTATTTT.

The chain combines TRBV9 with TRBJ2-2, with 8 bases that match TRBD2. Germline-derived CDR1 and CDR2 are SGDLS and YYNGEE. CDR3 length equals 18 residues. Germline trimming cut 3 bases from V and 1 base from J; bases unmatched to any gene: 11. The CDR3 loop reads CASSAPGTGTRNTGELFF. In DNA form, the CDR3 reads TGTGCCAGCAGCGCGCCCGGTACCGGGACTAGGAACACCGGGGAGCTGTTTTTT. Complete variable domain (other parts from reference TRBV9 and TRBJ2-2): DSGVTQTPKHLITATGQRVTLRCSPRSGDLSVYWYQQSLDQGLQFLIQYYNGEERAKGNILERFSAQQFPDLHSELNLSSLELGDSALYFCASSAPGTGTRNTGELFFGEGSRLTVL.

This chain joins TRBV11-2 and TRBJ1-1; D gene unclear. V lost 0 bases and J 9 bases, leaving 11 bases between the germline ends. This CDR3 comprises 13 residues. Germline V gene sequence: CDR1 SGHAT, CDR2 FQNNGV. The CDR3 reads CASSLDQFGQAFF. CDR3 bases: TGTGCCAGCAGCTTAGATCAATTTGGCCAAGCTTTCTTT.

This chain joins TRBV2 and TRBJ2-2; D possibly corresponds to TRBD1 (5 bases). The CDR3 spans 15 residues. V was trimmed by 6 bases and J by 1 base, leaving 12 bases between them. Per the germline V gene, CDR1 is SNHLY and CDR2 is FYNNEI. The CDR3: CASSFFGQNTGELFF. CDR3 nucleotide sequence: TGTGCCAGCAGCTTTTTCGGACAGAACACCGGGGAGCTGTTTTTT.

The chain combines TRBV5-6 with TRBJ1-2; no clear D gene. The CDR3 has 15 amino acids. Trimming left V 1 base short and J 0 bases short, with 10 bases between. The germline V gene has CDR1 SGHDT and CDR2 YYEEEE. CDR3 amino acids: CASSLTHRANYGYTF. The CDR3 DNA follows: TGTGCCAGCAGCTTGACCCACAGAGCTAACTATGGCTACACCTTC.

This chain links TRBV18 with TRBJ1-3; D may be TRBD1 (5 bases). Germline lookup yields CDR1 KGHSH and CDR2 LQKENI. V lost 3 bases, J lost 3 bases, and 12 bases lay in between. The CDR3 length is 15 residues. CDR3 sequence: CASSPGTVLGNTIYF. Written as DNA, the CDR3 is TGTGCCAGCTCACCCGGGACTGTCCTTGGAAACACCATATATTTT. Full variable domain (remainder filled in from reference TRBV18 and TRBJ1-3): NAGVMQNPRHLVRRRGQEARLRCSPMKGHSHVYWYRQLPEEGLKFMVYLQKENIIDESGMPKERFSAEFPKEGPSILRIQQVVRGDSAAYFCASSPGTVLGNTIYFGEGSWLTVV.

The chain has TRBV5-1 and TRBJ1-2, with 9 bases matching TRBD1. The CDR3 length is 13 residues. With 7 bases clipped from V and 9 bases from J, the junction kept 10 bases outside the gene matches. In germline, CDR1 is SGHRS, CDR2 YFSETQ. CDR3 protein: CASGTGSYGSYTF. CDR3 DNA sequence: TGCGCCAGCGGGACAGGGAGTTATGGAAGCTACACCTTC.

V is TRBV6-5 and J is TRBJ2-2; D gene ambiguous. Germline lookup yields CDR1 MNHEY and CDR2 SVGAGI. This CDR3 spans 13 amino acids. Deletions cut 6 bases from V and 3 bases from J, with 8 bases between. CDR3 amino acids: CASRGDYTGELFF. The CDR3 DNA follows: TGTGCCAGCAGAGGAGACTACACCGGGGAGCTGTTTTTT.

This sequence joins TRBV5-1 and TRBJ1-2; 8 bases match TRBD1. There are 14 residues in the CDR3. The germline V gene has CDR1 SGHRS and CDR2 YFSETQ. With V trimmed by 0 bases and J by 6 bases, 4 bases remained unmatched. CDR3 DNA sequence: TGCGCCAGCAGCTTGGTAGCAGGGGGCAATGGCTACACCTTC. Translated, it gives CASSLVAGGNGYTF.

The rearrangement joins TRBV27 to TRBJ2-5, with D perhaps TRBD2 (6 bases). Germline loops: CDR1 MNHEY, CDR2 SMNVEV (reference sequence). The CDR3 contains 15 residues. V lost 1 base, J lost 4 bases, and 13 bases lay in between. CDR3 coding DNA: TGTGCCAGCAGTTTATGGGGGGTTAGGGGAGAGACCCAGTACTTC. It specifies CASSLWGVRGETQYF.

The rearrangement joins TRBV5-1 to TRBJ2-3; no reliable D call. V gave up 0 bases and J gave up 6 bases, with 11 bases separating them. The CDR3 covers 14 residues. CDR1 is SGHRS and CDR2 is YFSETQ in the germline V gene. In nucleotides, the CDR3 is TGCGCCAGCAGCTTGGGACGCCCCGGGGATACGCAGTATTTT. Translating it yields CASSLGRPGDTQYF.

The chain employs TRBV19 and TRBJ2-7; D might be TRBD2 (6 bases). Trimming removed 9 bases from V and 0 bases from J, with 18 bases in between. This CDR3 has 15 amino acids. The germline V gene has CDR1 LNHDA and CDR2 SQIVND (reference sequence). In DNA form, the CDR3 reads TGTGCCAGCAGCTATACGGGAGAGAGCTCCTACGAGCAGTACTTC. This gives the protein CASSYTGESSYEQYF. The variable domain in full, completed from reference TRBV19 and TRBJ2-7, reads DGGITQSPKYLFRKEGQNVTLSCEQNLNHDAMYWYRQDPGQGLRLIYYSQIVNDFQKGDIAEGYSVSREKKESFPLTVTSAQKNPTAFYLCASSYTGESSYEQYFGPGTRLTVT.

V usage is TRBV10-2 and J usage is TRBJ1-6, with 7 positions matching TRBD1. The CDR3 totals 14 residues. The V and J ends lost 9 bases and 7 bases, in that order; junction bases with no gene match: 9. Germline V gives CDR1 WSHSY, CDR2 SAAADI. CDR3 amino acids: CASETGTVNSPLHF. DNA for the CDR3: TGCGCCAGTGAGACAGGGACGGTGAATTCACCCCTCCACTTT.

This chain connects TRBV5-1 to TRBJ1-1; 7 bases align to TRBD1. V gave up 0 bases and J gave up 4 bases; unmatched junction bases: 6. The CDR3 is made up of 15 amino acids. CDR1 is SGHRS, CDR2 YFSETQ, per germline. CDR3 sequence reads: CASSLGGTVGTEAFF. The CDR3, as DNA: TGCGCCAGCAGCTTGGGCGGGACAGTGGGCACTGAAGCTTTCTTT.

The V and J genes are TRBV29-1 and TRBJ1-1; weak D call: TRBD1 (6 bases). Trimming took off 6 bases at V and 3 bases at J, with 14 bases between the two ends. The length of the CDR3 is 13 residues. Germline CDR1 and CDR2: SQVTM and ANQGSEA. As DNA, the CDR3 is TGCAGCGTACACAGGGATATTGACACTGAAGCTTTCTTT. Protein: CSVHRDIDTEAFF.

This chain connects TRBV4-2 to TRBJ1-6; perhaps TRBD1 as D (5 bases). Germline loops: CDR1 LGHNA, CDR2 YNFKEQ. Trimming shortened V by 0 bases and J by 3 bases, and 9 bases separated the two germline ends. The CDR3 covers 16 residues. The CDR3: CASSQDPGLYNSPLHF. CDR3 in DNA: TGTGCCAGCAGCCAAGATCCGGGACTCTATAATTCACCCCTCCACTTT.